These 32 T cell receptor beta chains were sequenced from one sample in a study of T cell changes during pregnancy in multiple sclerosis. Sequencing was performed with immunoSEQ multiplex PCR; in TCRdb, only in-frame clones are kept and a portion is missing. Among tens of thousands of clones listed, 90% were seen once. The sequenced sample was peripheral blood, obtained after pregnancy. All receptors derive from a female donor in good health, enrolled as a control in a pregnancy study.

This chain joins TRBV27 and TRBJ2-1; 8 nucleotides agree with TRBD1. In germline, CDR1 is MNHEY, CDR2 SMNVEV (reference sequence). Trimming took 7 bases from V and 7 from J; bases not matched to a gene: 9. This CDR3 is 14 amino acids long. In DNA, the CDR3 is TGTGCCAGCAACCATAGACAGGGGAATAATGAGCAGTTCTTC. Protein: CASNHRQGNNEQFF.

The chain links TRBV5-3 to TRBJ2-2; D not certain. TRBV5-3 carries the ORF label, with uncertain function. Deletions cut 0 bases from V and 5 bases from J, with 5 bases between. This CDR3 comprises 13 residues. The CDR3 reads CARSLGQTGELFF. The CDR3 region has the DNA TGTGCCAGAAGCTTGGGTCAGACCGGGGAGCTGTTTTTT.

The chain carries TRBV2 and TRBJ2-2, with D perhaps TRBD2 (7 bases). Trimming took 7 bases from V and 7 from J, leaving 13 bases between them. Looked up from germline, CDR1 is SNHLY and CDR2 is FYNNEI. CDR3 size: 13 residues. CDR3 coding DNA: TGTGCCAGCAACCAGGGAGGGGGCGGGGAGCTGTTTTTT. This translates into CASNQGGGGELFF.

The rearrangement joins TRBV5-4 to TRBJ2-2; 7 bases are shared with TRBD2. This CDR3 comprises 16 residues. Germline assignment: CDR1 SGHNT and CDR2 YYREEE (reference sequence). After removal of 4 bases from V and 2 bases from J, the junction contained 8 bases not matched to a gene. The CDR3 region has the DNA TGTGCCAGCAGCACCGCCCCTAGCGGTAACACCGGGGAGCTGTTTTTT. This codes for CASSTAPSGNTGELFF.

The rearrangement joins TRBV19 to TRBJ1-2; weak D call: TRBD1 (6 bases). CDR1 is LNHDA, CDR2 SQIVND, per germline (reference sequence). V lost 7 bases to trimming and J lost 6 bases, with 18 bases between them. The CDR3 length is 14 residues. The CDR3 sequence is CASTVRTAADGYTF. DNA of the CDR3: TGTGCCAGTACAGTAAGGACAGCAGCTGATGGCTACACCTTC.

Comment on this clone: The same CDR3 arises from other DNA sequences in this sample as well. The genes are TRBV6-5 and TRBJ1-6, with D possibly being TRBD1 (5 bases). The V gene lost 0 bases and the J gene lost 7 bases, with 7 bases spanning the gap. The length of the CDR3 is 14 residues. CDR1 is MNHEY and CDR2 is SVGAGI in the germline V gene. The CDR3 bases are TGTGCCAGCAGTTACTCCGCAGGGAATTCACCCCTCCACTTT. It translates to CASSYSAGNSPLHF.

This clone appeared once. The rearrangement uses TRBV4-3 and TRBJ1-3; possibly TRBD1 for D (6 bases). Germline CDR1 and CDR2: LGHNA and YSLEER. The CDR3 has 17 residues. Trimming pared 5 bases from V and 3 bases from J, leaving 20 bases between. This CDR3 is CASSYEIRGSLGNTIYF. CDR3 sequence (DNA): TGCGCCAGCAGCTACGAGATCAGGGGTAGTCTTGGAAACACCATATATTTT.

The chain carries TRBV7-2 and TRBJ2-7; no definite D call. CDR3 length: 13 residues. V was shortened by 1 base and J by 3 bases, with 7 bases between the two germline ends. CDR1 and CDR2 from the germline V gene are SGHTA and FQGNSA. CDR3 in amino acids: CASSLGVNYEQYF. The CDR3 region has the DNA TGTGCCAGCAGCTTAGGAGTAAACTACGAGCAGTACTTC.

V and J are TRBV6-5 and TRBJ2-3; the D is unclear. Trimming shortened V by 0 bases and J by 4 bases, and 14 bases separated the two germline ends. Germline V gene lookup returns CDR1 MNHEY and CDR2 SVGAGI. CDR3 size: 16 residues. DNA of the CDR3: TGTGCCAGCAGTTACTCTTGGCTAGTCGGGTCAGATACGCAGTATTTT. This encodes CASSYSWLVGSDTQYF.

The chain links TRBV20-1 to TRBJ2-5; 7 bases match TRBD2. The V segment lost 5 bases and the J segment 7 bases; nucleotides outside the gene matches: 4. The germline CDR1 and CDR2 sequences are DFQATT and SNEGSKA (reference sequence). CDR3 length: 11 residues. CDR3: CSAPSSGTQYF. The DNA for the CDR3 is TGCAGTGCTCCTTCTAGCGGGACCCAGTACTTC.

The chain recombines TRBV21-1 with TRBJ2-3; the table's D call TRBD1 went unverified against the DNA. TRBV21-1 is assigned pseudogene status. The length of the CDR3 is 16 residues. The CDR3 bases are TGTGCCAGCAGCAAAAGGTGGGACAGGGCGACAGATACGCAGTATTTT. Protein: CASSKRWDRATDTQYF.

The V gene is TRBV30, the J gene TRBJ1-2, with D tentatively TRBD1 (6 bases). This CDR3 region has 16 residues. Looked up from germline, CDR1 is GTSNPN and CDR2 is SVGIG (reference sequence). The V gene lost 0 bases and the J gene lost 3 bases, with 17 bases spanning the gap. The CDR3 is CAWSVLAGEVYYGYTF. DNA of the CDR3: TGTGCCTGGAGTGTATTGGCAGGGGAAGTTTACTATGGCTACACCTTC. Combining the CDR3 with reference TRBV30 and TRBJ1-2 gives the whole variable domain SQTIHQWPATLVQPVGSPLSLECTVEGTSNPNLYWYRQAAGRGLQLLFYSVGIGQISSEVPQNLSASRPQDRQFILSSKKLLLSDSGFYLCAWSVLAGEVYYGYTFGSGTRLTVV.

The V call is TRBV4-1, the J call TRBJ2-7; 8 bases match TRBD1. This CDR3 comprises 16 residues. Germline V gene lookup returns CDR1 MGHRA and CDR2 YSYEKL. The V gene end was trimmed by 1 base and the J gene end by 3 bases; junction bases not matched to a gene: 8. CDR3 sequence reads: CASSQGGQGAVYEQYF. CDR3 in DNA: TGCGCCAGCAGCCAAGGGGGGCAGGGGGCCGTCTACGAGCAGTACTTC.

CDR3 nucleotides: TGTGCCAGTATGTCCGGGGGGGCAACGGAGACCCAGTACTTC. Its translation: CASMSGGATETQYF. The V and J genes are TRBV19 and TRBJ2-5, with 8 nucleotides matching TRBD2. Germline CDR1 LNHDA, CDR2 SQIVND (reference sequence). Unmatched junction bases numbered 9, after V lost 7 bases and J lost 5 bases. This CDR3 is 14 amino acids long.

This clone showed up just once. The chain carries TRBV19 and TRBJ2-1; D ambiguous. This CDR3 comprises 16 residues. Deletions cut 3 bases from V and 0 bases from J, with 12 bases between. Looked up from germline, CDR1 is LNHDA and CDR2 is SQIVND (reference sequence). The CDR3 is CASSMILLSSYNEQFF. CDR3 sequence (DNA): TGTGCCAGTAGTATGATACTCCTGAGCTCCTACAATGAGCAGTTCTTC.

This chain links TRBV28 with TRBJ1-5, with D hard to call. The germline gives CDR1 MDHEN, CDR2 SYDVKM. This CDR3 has 17 residues. Trimming cost V 6 bases and J 0 bases, with 18 bases left between them. In DNA form, the CDR3 reads TGTGCCAGCAGCCGACCCCCTGCAAGGAGTAGCAATCAGCCCCAGCATTTT. Translation: CASSRPPARSSNQPQHF.

As DNA, the CDR3 is TGTGCCAGCTCACCACGGAAATACAGTAACCAGACAGCTTTCTTT. It translates to CASSPRKYSNQTAFF. The V and J genes are TRBV18 and TRBJ1-1; D gene uncertain. Germline V gene lookup returns CDR1 KGHSH and CDR2 LQKENI. The CDR3 runs to 15 residues. V was pared by 1 base and J by 10 bases, with 19 bases between.

A remark on this clone: Other DNA sequences in the sample encode the same CDR3. This chain joins TRBV30 and TRBJ1-1; 10 positions agree with TRBD1. The CDR3 loop spans 13 amino acids. The germline CDR1 and CDR2 sequences are GTSNPN and SVGIG (reference sequence). Trimming cost V 2 bases and J 5 bases; bases outside gene matches: 2. The CDR3 loop is CAWSRTGGTEAFF. Written as DNA, the CDR3 is TGTGCCTGGAGTAGGACAGGGGGTACTGAAGCTTTCTTT.

This CDR3 is CASSPKTGPSNQPQHF. CDR3 DNA: TGTGCCAGCTCACCGAAGACAGGGCCTAGCAATCAGCCCCAGCATTTT. The rearrangement uses TRBV18 and TRBJ1-5; 7 positions match TRBD1. J gave up 0 bases and V 3 bases, and 5 bases lay outside the gene matches. The CDR3 is 16 amino acids. CDR1 KGHSH and CDR2 LQKENI come from the germline V gene.

The chain joins TRBV7-9 to TRBJ1-2; no clear D. This CDR3 contains 13 residues. V was trimmed by 5 bases and J by 6 bases, leaving 13 bases between them. Germline loops: CDR1 SEHNR, CDR2 FQNEAQ (reference sequence). In nucleotides, the CDR3 is TGTGCCAGCAGCCCGGACGGGAGGGATGGCTACACCTTC. Translation: CASSPDGRDGYTF.

This clone appeared a single time. This sequence joins TRBV6-5 and TRBJ1-1; 8 bases are shared with TRBD1. This CDR3 region has 15 residues. V lost 0 bases and J lost 1; bases outside the gene matches: 1. Germline V gene sequence: CDR1 MNHEY, CDR2 SVGAGI. This CDR3 reads CASSYSQGANTEAFF. The CDR3 region has the DNA TGTGCCAGCAGTTACTCTCAGGGGGCGAACACTGAAGCTTTCTTT.

V usage is TRBV11-2 and J usage is TRBJ2-3; TRBD1 matches 9 bases. Unmatched junction bases numbered 6, after V lost 5 bases and J lost 3 bases. This CDR3 spans 15 amino acids. CDR1 and CDR2 (germline): SGHAT, FQNNGV. CDR3: CASSPGQGKTDTQYF. For the CDR3, the DNA is TGTGCCAGCAGCCCCGGACAGGGGAAAACAGATACGCAGTATTTT.

The chain couples TRBV5-4 to TRBJ2-1; maybe TRBD1 (5 bases). V lost 0 bases and J lost 4, with 11 bases in between. Germline values: CDR1 SGHNT, CDR2 YYREEE (reference sequence). The CDR3 is 15 amino acids. The CDR3 DNA reads TGTGCCAGCAGCTTGGCGTCAGGGTCTTACAATGAGCAGTTCTTC. Translation gives CASSLASGSYNEQFF.

The gene calls are TRBV7-8 and TRBJ1-5; 9 bases align to TRBD1. The CDR3 consists of 14 residues. V shed 5 bases, J shed 6 bases, and the junction held 5 bases outside the gene matches. In germline, CDR1 is SGHVS, CDR2 FQNEAQ. The CDR3 reads CASSRGQGIQPQHF. The CDR3 DNA reads TGTGCCAGCAGCCGGGGACAGGGCATTCAGCCCCAGCATTTT.

The rearrangement links TRBV11-2 to TRBJ2-1; 8 bases agree with TRBD2. Germline V gene sequence: CDR1 SGHAT, CDR2 FQNNGV. The ends lost 5 bases at V and 4 bases at J; junction bases unmatched: 7. CDR3 length equals 15 residues. CDR3 nucleotides: TGTGCCAGCAGCCTCGGGAGGGGTGGGTACAATGAGCAGTTCTTC. It encodes CASSLGRGGYNEQFF.

V usage is TRBV14 and J usage is TRBJ2-7; D may be TRBD2 (5 bases). Trimming removed 5 bases at V and 6 bases at J, with 11 bases between. From germline, CDR1 is SGHDN and CDR2 FVKESK. This CDR3 has 12 residues. CDR3 sequence (DNA): TGTGCCAGCAGCTGGACTTGGGGCGAGCAGTACTTC. Its translation is CASSWTWGEQYF.

The chain is built from TRBV7-8 and TRBJ1-1; D is unresolved. Germline-derived CDR1 and CDR2 are SGHVS and FQNEAQ. The CDR3 contains 14 residues. V lost 2 bases, J lost 2 bases, and 9 bases lay in between. CDR3 DNA: TGTGCCAGCAGCTTACGTTGGGCTAACACTGAAGCTTTCTTT. Its translation is CASSLRWANTEAFF.

The V and J genes are TRBV7-6 and TRBJ2-2, with TRBD1 matching 10 bases. The CDR3 has 15 residues. V shed 5 bases and J 6 bases; nucleotides not matched to a gene: 6. The germline gives CDR1 SGHVS, CDR2 FNYEAQ. In DNA form, the CDR3 reads TGTGCCAGCAGCCCCGACAGGGGGCTAGCCGGGGAGCTGTTTTTT. This codes for CASSPDRGLAGELFF.

This clone was counted between two and nine times. This chain uses TRBV10-1 with TRBJ1-1; 8 bases match TRBD1. After removal of 5 bases from V and 1 base from J, the junction contained 6 bases not matched to a gene. This CDR3 contains 15 residues. CDR1 is WNHNN and CDR2 is SYGVQD in the germline V gene (reference sequence). CDR3 in DNA: TGCGCCAGCAGTTTAGGGACAGGACCGAACACTGAAGCTTTCTTT. Amino acids: CASSLGTGPNTEAFF.

The chain recombines TRBV30 with TRBJ1-1; 11 bases line up with TRBD1. The CDR3 runs to 14 residues. Unmatched junction bases numbered 4, after V lost 0 bases and J lost 7 bases. Germline CDR1 is GTSNPN and CDR2 is SVGIG (reference sequence). The CDR3 region has the DNA TGTGCCTGGAGTGTAGGGACAGGGGGAAGTGAAGCTTTCTTT. This gives the protein CAWSVGTGGSEAFF.

This clone is a singleton in its sample. The chain carries TRBV30 and TRBJ2-7, with TRBD2 matching 7 bases. CDR3 length: 11 residues. Trimming cost V 5 bases and J 4 bases; bases outside gene matches: 2. CDR1 and CDR2 (germline): GTSNPN, SVGIG (reference sequence). This chain's CDR3 is CAWGAGYEQYF. The CDR3 DNA reads as TGTGCCTGGGGAGCGGGGTACGAGCAGTACTTC.

The chain recombines TRBV10-3 with TRBJ2-1; 7 bases are a match to TRBD1. The germline gives CDR1 ENHRY, CDR2 SYGVKD. This CDR3 spans 12 amino acids. Trimming cost V 6 bases and J 7 bases; bases outside gene matches: 3. CDR3 coding DNA: TGTGCCATCAGGGGGACAGCAAATGAGCAGTTCTTC. This translates into CAIRGTANEQFF.